This T cell receptor (beta chain) was recovered during a study of CD8 T cells in Susac syndrome. RNA, at roughly 0.45 to 1 ug, was reverse transcribed with random hexamers. A multiplex approach, immunoSEQ multiplex PCR, amplified TCR beta CDR3 across 54 Vbeta and 13 Jbeta. Each CDR3 protein is one row after TCRdb ran MiXCR on the immunoSEQ multiplex PCR reads. In the table there are 150,000 to 200,000 distinct CDR3 sequences, approximately 93% of which are singletons. Sequencing of TCR beta drew on CD8+ and CD4+ T cells from blood. The multiple sclerosis controls, all treatment-naive patients, had relapsing-remitting disease that was stable or active. Negative isolation yielded the CD8+ and CD4+ T cells, while FACS enriched the TEMRA cells. Trimming took 0 bases from V and 11 from J, leaving 13 bases between them. The CDR3 spans 13 residues. Looked up from germline, CDR1 is SGHTA and CDR2 is FQGTGA.

The source of this sequence is a human donor with multiple sclerosis. The sample taken for sequencing was CD4+ T cells from PBMCs. The V call is TRBV7-3, the J call TRBJ1-1; TRBD1 might be the D (6 bases). Written as DNA, the CDR3 is TGTGCCAGCAGCTTAACGACAGGTGGAGGGGCTTTCTTT. Translation gives CASSLTTGGGAFF.